This T cell receptor (beta chain) originates from a study of spatial heterogeneity in lung cancer. Whole-study context: Detected sequences consistently included more beta-chain ones than alpha-chain ones. In tumor regions, TCR transcript counts tracked strongly with a T cell module score from matched bulk RNA-seq.

TCRdb processed the 5' RACE reads anew with MiXCR; each CDR3 protein has one entry. This sample yields about 13,000 distinct CDR3 sequences, of which about 6.8% are seen a single time; 3.4% belongs to the top ten. The time point was: sample taken at primary tumor resection. Samples were obtained from roughly 65 donors, all untreated early-stage non-small cell lung cancer patients. Trimming left V 6 bases short and J 0 bases short, with 9 bases between. The CDR3 length is 12 residues. CDR1 is DFQATT and CDR2 is SNEGSKA in the germline V gene (reference sequence). In its sample, this clonotype was seen many times. The antigen is unknown. Study conclusions and caveats: Mutation tallies in tumors tracked expanded intratumoral alpha and beta TCR counts.

V and J are TRBV20-1 and TRBJ2-7; D is ambiguous. The clonotype was recovered from a female donor with early-stage non-small cell lung cancer. The sample was lung tumor tissue, taken at surgery. The CDR3 loop reads CSAGSNSYEQYF. The DNA of the CDR3 is TGCAGTGCCGGGTCCAACTCCTACGAGCAGTACTTC.